The 10 T cell receptor beta chains below all came from one sample that was sequenced in a study of blood T cell repertoires in COVID-19. Generated by immunoSEQ multiplex PCR, the TCRdb table keeps only in-frame clones and is missing some. The table shows under 95,000 clones, with 80% to 95% occurring only once. Sequenced material: peripheral blood. All receptors derive from a woman between 50 and 59 years old in a cohort sampled during active COVID-19.

The CDR3 protein is CSASSQGVSLGYTF. The CDR3 nucleotides are TGCAGTGCTAGTTCACAGGGGGTCTCCCTGGGCTACACCTTC. V usage is TRBV20-1 and J usage is TRBJ1-2; the match to TRBD1 covers 8 bases. Trimming took 3 bases from V and 8 from J; bases not matched to a gene: 11. This CDR3 has 14 residues. Germline CDR1 reads DFQATT; CDR2 reads SNEGSKA (reference sequence).

In its sample, this clone was seen once. This sequence joins TRBV28 and TRBJ1-3, with D possibly matching TRBD1 (6 bases). Germline CDR1 is MDHEN and CDR2 is SYDVKM. Between the trimmed V and J ends, which lost 5 bases and 4 bases, there was a span of 12 bases. The CDR3 length is 14 residues. This CDR3 reads CASSLQGSGNTIYF. The CDR3 DNA reads TGTGCCAGCAGTCTACAGGGATCAGGAAACACCATATATTTT.

V usage is TRBV6-1 and J usage is TRBJ2-7, with 7 bases that match TRBD2. Trimming removed 3 bases from V and 3 bases from J; junction bases left unmatched: 5. The germline gives CDR1 MNHNS, CDR2 SASEGT. CDR3 size: 14 residues. The CDR3 nucleotides read TGTGCCAGCAGTGATCTTAGCGGGTACTACGAGCAGTACTTC. It translates to CASSDLSGYYEQYF.

This chain connects TRBV25-1 to TRBJ1-5; 7 bases agree with TRBD1. J gave up 0 bases and V 1 base, and 3 bases lay outside the gene matches. This CDR3 is 16 amino acids long. The germline CDR1 and CDR2 sequences are MGHDK and SYGVNS. CDR3: CASSELTGDSNQPQHF. The CDR3 DNA reads as TGTGCCAGCAGTGAATTAACAGGGGATAGCAATCAGCCCCAGCATTTT. Full variable domain (outside the CDR3, taken from reference TRBV25-1 and TRBJ1-5): EADIYQTPRYLVIGTGKKITLECSQTMGHDKMYWYQQDPGMELHLIHYSYGVNSTEKGDLSSESTVSRIRTEHFPLTLESARPSHTSQYLCASSELTGDSNQPQHFGDGTRLSIL.

The chain combines TRBV15 with TRBJ2-1; weak D call: TRBD2 (7 bases). V was cut by 3 bases and J by 7 bases, with 13 bases left in between. Germline V CDR1 and CDR2: LNHNV, YYDKDF (reference sequence). The CDR3 totals 14 residues. The CDR3 reads CATSREGGINEQFF. Written as DNA, the CDR3 is TGTGCCACCAGCAGGGAGGGGGGGATTAATGAGCAGTTCTTC.

The table lists this clone with a count of one. V is TRBV21-1 and J is TRBJ2-7; whether TRBD1, the table's D call, matches the DNA was not checked. TRBV21-1 is a pseudogene locus. The CDR3 runs to 17 residues. Here the CDR3 reads CASSKGTDKWSSYEQYF. The CDR3 nucleotides are TGTGCCAGCAGCAAAGGGACAGATAAATGGAGCTCCTACGAGCAGTACTTC.

The rearrangement links TRBV18 to TRBJ2-2; D unclear. Per the germline V gene, CDR1 is KGHSH and CDR2 is LQKENI. This CDR3 is built from 15 residues. V lost 5 bases, J lost 2 bases, and 12 bases lay in between. The CDR3: CASSFTPTNTGELFF. In DNA, the CDR3 is TGTGCCAGCTCATTCACACCGACTAACACCGGGGAGCTGTTTTTT.

This clone was counted a single time. The chain carries TRBV29-1 and TRBJ2-3; TRBD2 is a possible D gene (7 bases). Trimming pared 2 bases from V and 5 bases from J, leaving 11 bases between. The CDR3 loop spans 13 amino acids. Germline V lookup: CDR1 SQVTM, CDR2 ANQGSEA. CDR3 region: CSVERGGLDTQYF. CDR3 bases: TGCAGCGTTGAAAGGGGGGGGCTAGATACGCAGTATTTT.

This chain connects TRBV12-3 or TRBV12-4 to TRBJ1-2; D may be TRBD1 (5 bases). The CDR3 is 13 residues long. V lost 3 bases, J lost 6 bases, and 11 bases lay in between. The chain's CDR3 is CASSFGGGNGYTF. The CDR3 region has the DNA TGTGCCAGCAGTTTCGGGGGGGGAAATGGCTACACCTTC.

This clone was counted a single time. V usage is TRBV30 and J usage is TRBJ2-7; 8 nucleotides line up with TRBD2. V was pared by 2 bases and J by 6 bases, with 12 bases of the junction left unmatched. Per the germline V gene, CDR1 is GTSNPN and CDR2 is SVGIG (reference sequence). This CDR3 is built from 15 residues. CDR3 nucleotides: TGTGCCTGGAGTCCCCTCGGCAGCGGGGGTGGCGAGCAGTACTTC. Its protein is CAWSPLGSGGGEQYF.